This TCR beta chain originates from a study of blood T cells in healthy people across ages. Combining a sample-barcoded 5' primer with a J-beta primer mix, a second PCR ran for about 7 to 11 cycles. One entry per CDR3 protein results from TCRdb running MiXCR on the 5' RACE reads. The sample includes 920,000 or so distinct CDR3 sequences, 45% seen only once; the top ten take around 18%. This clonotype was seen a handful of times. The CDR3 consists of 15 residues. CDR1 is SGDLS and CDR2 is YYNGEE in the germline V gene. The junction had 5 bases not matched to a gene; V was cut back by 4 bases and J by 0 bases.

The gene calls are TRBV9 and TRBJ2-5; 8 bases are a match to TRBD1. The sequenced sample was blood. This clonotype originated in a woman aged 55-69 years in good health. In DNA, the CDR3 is TGTGCCAGCAGCCCGGGACAGGCCAACCAAGAGACCCAGTACTTC. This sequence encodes CASSPGQANQETQYF.